Listed here are 17 T cell receptor beta chains from one sample, sequenced in a study of glioma-infiltrating T cells (dated by TCRdb to the mid-2010s). TCRdb records Illumina MiSeq as the sequencer. The iRepertoire nested amplicon-rescue multiplex PCR (arm-PCR) platform was used to amplify TCR alpha and beta CDR3 regions from RNA. TCRdb took the public reads, trimmed them with fastp at Q25, ran MiXCR for clone calling and kept in-frame beta chains. Each record represents a unique CDR3 protein, reported with the most common genes and DNA among its rows. The sample records 300,000 to 450,000 distinct CDR3 sequences, less than 50% of which are singletons. 9.5% to 15% of the sample is taken by the ten largest. The material sequenced was glioma tissue, nonneoplastic brain tissue, or PBMCs (not recorded which). The source of these receptors is a human donor with low-grade glioma or glioblastoma, undergoing nonglioma brain surgery, or in good health (not recorded which).

The chain combines TRBV20-1 with TRBJ1-5; D uncertain. The CDR3 is 16 amino acids. V was pared by 6 bases and J by 1 base, with 19 bases between. Germline CDR1 DFQATT, CDR2 SNEGSKA (reference sequence). The CDR3 loop is CSADPGPARSNQPQHF. CDR3 in DNA: TGCAGTGCGGATCCGGGCCCAGCCCGGAGCAATCAGCCCCAGCATTTT.

A note on this clonotype: A much larger clone differs by one base, so this may be a read error. The rearrangement links TRBV6-2 or TRBV6-3 to TRBJ2-1; 7 nucleotides match TRBD2. This CDR3 is built from 13 residues. The germline V gene encodes CDR1 MNHEY and CDR2 SVGEGT. CDR3 nucleotides: TGTGCCAGCAGTGGCGGGGGATACAATGAGCAGCTCTTC. Protein product: CASSGGGYNEQLF.

This clonotype was recorded a few times. The rearrangement uses TRBV7-2 and TRBJ2-1; D ambiguous. Germline CDR1 and CDR2: SGHTA and FQGNSA. Between the trimmed V and J ends, which lost 1 base and 7 bases, there was a span of 14 bases. CDR3 length equals 15 residues. The CDR3 loop reads CASSLVAGLRNEQFF. The CDR3 nucleotides read TGTGCCAGCAGCTTAGTGGCTGGGTTAAGGAATGAGCAGTTCTTC.

This clonotype was observed a handful of times. This chain connects TRBV9 to TRBJ2-3; the D gene is possibly TRBD2 (5 bases). V was clipped by 0 bases and J by 2 bases, with 19 bases between them. CDR1 is SGDLS, CDR2 YYNGEE, per germline. This CDR3 is 18 amino acids long. The CDR3 loop is CASSVAVPTFGITDTQYF. DNA for the CDR3: TGTGCCAGCAGCGTAGCGGTACCCACCTTCGGGATCACAGATACGCAGTATTTT.

The rearrangement joins TRBV28 to TRBJ2-5; possible D gene TRBD2, 6 bases. Germline assignment: CDR1 MDHEN and CDR2 SYDVKM. Trimming removed 11 bases at V and 2 bases at J, with 21 bases between. This CDR3 is 15 amino acids long. The CDR3 DNA follows: TGTGCCGGCACCATGGGCCCGGGGGTACAAGAGACCCAGTACTTC. This codes for CAGTMGPGVQETQYF.

Ten or more counts support this clonotype. This chain joins TRBV20-1 and TRBJ1-1; a weak D match, TRBD1 (5 bases). CDR1 is DFQATT, CDR2 SNEGSKA, per germline (reference sequence). Deletions cut 0 bases from V and 0 bases from J, with 8 bases between. CDR3 length: 14 residues. As DNA, the CDR3 is TGCAGTGCTAGAGATACAGGAATGAACACTGAAGCTTTCTTT. It translates to CSARDTGMNTEAFF.

This clonotype showed up just a few times. This chain links TRBV28 with TRBJ2-7; possible D gene TRBD2, 6 bases. CDR3 size: 17 residues. Trimming pared 4 bases from V and 6 bases from J, leaving 25 bases between. Germline CDR1 MDHEN, CDR2 SYDVKM. The CDR3 sequence: CASSSTSRGRPIGEQYF. The CDR3 nucleotides read TGTGCCAGCAGTTCAACTTCGCGTGGGAGGCCTATCGGCGAGCAGTACTTC.

This chain connects TRBV25-1 to TRBJ1-1; D uncertain. CDR1 and CDR2 (germline): MGHDK, SYGVNS. CDR3 length: 15 residues. Trimming pared 3 bases from V and 4 bases from J, leaving 15 bases between. The CDR3 DNA reads TGTGCCAGCAGTGACCCCCGTGCCGGGAGCACTGAAGCTTTCTTT. It codes for CASSDPRAGSTEAFF.

The V call is TRBV4-1, the J call TRBJ1-2; 7 bases match TRBD1. The germline gives CDR1 MGHRA, CDR2 YSYEKL. The CDR3 is made up of 18 amino acids. Trimming took 0 bases from V and 4 from J; bases not matched to a gene: 14. CDR3: CASSQDSRGQTFGYGYTF. The CDR3 DNA is TGCGCCAGCAGCCAAGATTCTAGGGGACAGACTTTTGGCTATGGCTACACCTTC.

The chain carries TRBV4-3 and TRBJ2-3; 10 bases align to TRBD2. The V gene end was trimmed by 3 bases and the J gene end by 1 base; junction bases not matched to a gene: 13. The germline V gene has CDR1 LGHNA and CDR2 YSLEER. The CDR3 consists of 19 residues. The CDR3 nucleotides read TGCGCCAGCAGCCATCAACTTCCCTCAACTAGCGGGGGCACAGATACGCAGTATTTT. It yields the protein CASSHQLPSTSGGTDTQYF.

This clonotype was seen ten or more times. The CDR3 loop reads CSARRTAAGETQYF. The CDR3 DNA sequence: TGCAGTGCCCGTCGGACTGCTGCAGGGGAGACCCAGTACTTC. The chain couples TRBV20-1 to TRBJ2-5; D is tentatively TRBD1 or TRBD2 (5 bases each). V shed 6 bases and J shed 5 bases, with 19 bases lying between them. The CDR3 is 14 residues long. Germline CDR1 DFQATT, CDR2 SNEGSKA (reference sequence).

A remark on this clonotype: Compared with germline, one end of the junction differs, possibly owing to a read error. V is TRBV7-6 and J is TRBJ1-1; TRBD1 might be the D (6 bases). This CDR3 spans 14 amino acids. The V gene's germline CDR1 is SGHVS and CDR2 FNYEAQ. CDR3 bases: TGTGCCAGCAGCCCCGGACAGCTGAACACTAAAGCTTTCTTT. It codes for CASSPGQLNTKAFF.

The chain joins TRBV20-1 to TRBJ2-3, with 8 bases lining up with TRBD1. Germline V gives CDR1 DFQATT, CDR2 SNEGSKA (reference sequence). The CDR3 contains 17 residues. With V trimmed by 6 bases and J by 3 bases, 17 bases remained unmatched. The CDR3 loop is CSAPPAGGAGFTDTQYF. CDR3 in DNA: TGCAGTGCCCCTCCGGCAGGGGGCGCCGGATTTACAGATACGCAGTATTTT.

As to this clonotype: A junction end diverges from the germline sequence, so it may reflect a read error. This sequence joins TRBV19 and TRBJ2-1; the D is unclear. This CDR3 is built from 12 residues. CDR1 LNHDA and CDR2 SQIVND come from the germline V gene (reference sequence). CDR3: CASSISYNEQFF. The CDR3 region has the DNA TGTGCCAGTAGCATCTCCTACAATGAGCAGTTCTTT.

The chain couples TRBV5-6 to TRBJ2-3, with 10 bases that match TRBD2. CDR1 and CDR2 from the germline V gene are SGHDT and YYEEEE. With 0 bases clipped from V and 2 bases from J, the junction kept 3 bases outside the gene matches. This CDR3 spans 16 amino acids. The CDR3, as DNA: TGTGCCAGCAGCTTGGAACTAGCGGGAATCACAGATACGCAGTATTTT. Amino acids: CASSLELAGITDTQYF.

This clonotype was recorded a few times. This could be a read error, since a much larger clone is one nucleotide away. V usage is TRBV20-1 and J usage is TRBJ2-3; no clear D. CDR1 and CDR2 (germline): DFQATT, SNEGSKA (reference sequence). The V end was cut by 5 bases, the J end by 4 bases, with 16 bases between. The CDR3 sequence is 14 residues long. The CDR3 protein is CSALAPDGADTQYF. CDR3 nucleotide sequence: TGCAGTGCTTTGGCACCAGATGGGGCAGATACGCAGTATTTT.

The chain joins TRBV27 to TRBJ2-3, with no clear D. The CDR3 is 14 residues long. Trimming pared 6 bases from V and 0 bases from J, leaving 10 bases between. The V gene's germline CDR1 is MNHEY and CDR2 SMNVEV (reference sequence). The CDR3 DNA follows: TGTGCCAGCAGCACCTTCGTAAGCACAGATACGCAGTATTTT. It codes for CASSTFVSTDTQYF.